This is a list of T cell receptor beta chains from one sample in a study of prognosis after radiotherapy for stage I lung cancer. Using its own MiXCR run on the multiplex PCR reads, TCRdb lists one record per CDR3 protein. The sample has about 19,000 distinct CDR3 sequences; roughly 26% are singletons. The sample in question was PBMCs, obtained before or after stereotactic body radiation therapy (not recorded which). The receptors shown here come from a donor over 45 with non-small cell lung cancer. The CDR3 runs from the conserved cysteine through the conserved F or W. A D gene is named only where the DNA matches it firmly. Clone size appears in some rows only: once, few, many, or a class for an expanded clone.

cdr3_nt cdr3_aa j_call v_call d_call clone_size
TGTGCCTGGAGTCTGGACACGGCTCAAAACTATGGCTACACCTTC CAWSLDTAQNYGYTF TRBJ1-2 TRBV30 NA NA
TGCGCCAGCAGCCCTTCACAGGGGTCAATTCACTACGAGCAGTACTTC CASSPSQGSIHYEQYF TRBJ2-7 TRBV5-1 TRBD1 NA
TGTGCCAGTATGTCGCCGCAAAGCAATCAGCCCCAGCATTTT CASMSPQSNQPQHF TRBJ1-5 TRBV19 NA NA
TGTGCCAGCAGTCCCGGACAGGGGGGGAATGAGCAGTTCTTC CASSPGQGGNEQFF TRBJ2-1 TRBV27 TRBD1 medium-sized
TGTGCCAGCTCACCACCGCCCCCCTGGACTAGCGGGAGGAAGGATACGCAGTATTTT CASSPPPPWTSGRKDTQYF TRBJ2-3 TRBV18 TRBD2 many
TGTGCCACGAGACCGGGACAGGGTTATTCACCCCTCCACTTT CATRPGQGYSPLHF TRBJ1-6 TRBV3-1 TRBD1 many
TGTGCCAGCACCCACCCGGGCGGATACACAGATACGCAGTATTTT CASTHPGGYTDTQYF TRBJ2-3 TRBV28 NA NA
TGCAGCGTTTCCGCAGCCCCGTTAAACATTCAGTACTTC CSVSAAPLNIQYF TRBJ2-4 TRBV29-1 NA few
TGCAGTGCTAGAGACAGATTCGAACGGGGCAAAACCTTC CSARDRFERGKTF TRBJ1-2 TRBV20-1 NA NA
TGTGCCAGCAGCTCTGCTAGCGGGAGGTTTAATGAGCAGTTCTTC CASSSASGRFNEQFF TRBJ2-1 TRBV7-2 TRBD2 medium-sized
TGTGCCAGCAGTGTCTCTGGGGCCAACGTCCTGACTTTC CASSVSGANVLTF TRBJ2-6 TRBV28 NA medium-sized
TGTGCCAGCAGCTTGGTGGGAGGCATCAATGAGCAGTTCTTC CASSLVGGINEQFF TRBJ2-1 TRBV5-5 NA NA
TGTGCCAGCAGCACGGGACTAGCGGGAGGGCCGGGTGGGGGAGATACGCAGTATTTT CASSTGLAGGPGGGDTQYF TRBJ2-3 TRBV6-2/TRBV6-3 TRBD2 many
TGTGCCAGCAGCGATAGCGACTCTGGAAACACCATATATTTT CASSDSDSGNTIYF TRBJ1-3 TRBV7-9 NA many
TGTGCCATCAGAGACAGGGCCGTTCAGCCCCAGCATTTT CAIRDRAVQPQHF TRBJ1-5 TRBV6-1 TRBD1 NA
TGCAGTGCTCAACTAGCGGGGGAAGAGACCCAGTACTTC CSAQLAGEETQYF TRBJ2-5 TRBV20-1 TRBD2 medium-sized
TGTGCCAGCAGTTCAAGCGGGGTCGGGGAGCTGTTTTTT CASSSSGVGELFF TRBJ2-2 TRBV6-5 TRBD2 many
TGTGCCAGCATTCCGAGGGCATCGAACACTGAAGCTTTCTTT CASIPRASNTEAFF TRBJ1-1 TRBV6-1 NA many
TGTGCCAGCAGCCGGGGGGCGGCGGGGGCGTTCGGCTACACCTTC CASSRGAAGAFGYTF TRBJ1-2 TRBV5-8 NA many